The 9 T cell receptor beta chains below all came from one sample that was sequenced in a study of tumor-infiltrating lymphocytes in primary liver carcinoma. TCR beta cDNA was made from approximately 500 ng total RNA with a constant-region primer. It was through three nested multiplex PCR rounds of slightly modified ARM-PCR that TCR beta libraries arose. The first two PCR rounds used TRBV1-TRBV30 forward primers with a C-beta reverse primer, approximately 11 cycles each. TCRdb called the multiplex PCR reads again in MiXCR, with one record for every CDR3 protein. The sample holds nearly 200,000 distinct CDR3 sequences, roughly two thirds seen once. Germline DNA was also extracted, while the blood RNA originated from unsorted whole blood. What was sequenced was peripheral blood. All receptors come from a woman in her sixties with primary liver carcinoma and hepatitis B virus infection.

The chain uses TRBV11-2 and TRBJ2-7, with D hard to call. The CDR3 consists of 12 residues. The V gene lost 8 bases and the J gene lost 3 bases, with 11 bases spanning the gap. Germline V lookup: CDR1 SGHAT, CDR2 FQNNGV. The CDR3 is CASGNTVYEQYF. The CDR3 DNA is TGTGCCAGCGGTAATACAGTCTACGAGCAGTACTTC.

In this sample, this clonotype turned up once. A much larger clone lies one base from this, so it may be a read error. This CDR3 is CASSYSGNTIHF. The CDR3 DNA sequence: TGTGCCAGCAGTTACTCTGGAAACACCATACATTTT. The chain is built from TRBV6-6 and TRBJ1-3; D not certain. This CDR3 spans 12 amino acids. Germline assignment: CDR1 MNHNY and CDR2 SVGAGI (reference sequence).

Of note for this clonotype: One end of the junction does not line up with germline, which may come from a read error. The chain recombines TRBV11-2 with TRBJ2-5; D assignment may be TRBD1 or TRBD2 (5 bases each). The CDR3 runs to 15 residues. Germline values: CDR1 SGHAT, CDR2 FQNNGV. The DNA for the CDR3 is TGTGCCAGCAGCTTAAGGACAATGGAAGGGGAGACCCAGTATTTC. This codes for CASSLRTMEGETQYF. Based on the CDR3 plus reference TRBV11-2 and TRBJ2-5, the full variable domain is EAGVAQSPRYKIIEKRQSVAFWCNPISGHATLYWYQQILGQGPKLLIQFQNNGVVDDSQLPKDRFSAERLKGVDSTLKIQPAKLEDSAVYLCASSLRTMEGETQYFGPGTRLLVL.

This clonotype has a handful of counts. DNA for the CDR3: TGTGCCAGCAGTTTAGCTCTGGCTAGCGGGAGTCAAGGATCCTACGAGCAGTACTTC. It yields the protein CASSLALASGSQGSYEQYF. The V call is TRBV12-3 or TRBV12-4, the J call TRBJ2-7; 10 positions match TRBD2. V shed 0 bases, J shed 1 base, and the junction held 12 bases outside the gene matches. The CDR3 sequence is 19 residues long.

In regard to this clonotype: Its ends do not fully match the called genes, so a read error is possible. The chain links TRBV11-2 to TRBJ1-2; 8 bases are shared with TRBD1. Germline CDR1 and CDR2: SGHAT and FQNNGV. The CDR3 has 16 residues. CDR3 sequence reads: CASSSFRGRHAHCYTF. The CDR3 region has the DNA TGTGCCAGCAGCTCTTTCAGGGGGCGTCACGCCCATTGCTACACATTC.

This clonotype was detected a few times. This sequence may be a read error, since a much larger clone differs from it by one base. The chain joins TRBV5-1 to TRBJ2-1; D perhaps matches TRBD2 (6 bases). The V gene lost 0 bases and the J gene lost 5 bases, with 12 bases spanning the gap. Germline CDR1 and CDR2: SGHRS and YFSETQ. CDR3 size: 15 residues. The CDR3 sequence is CASSLGRDGNNEQFF. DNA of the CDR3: TGCGCCAGCAGCTTGGGGAGGGACGGCAACAATGAGCAGTTCTTC.

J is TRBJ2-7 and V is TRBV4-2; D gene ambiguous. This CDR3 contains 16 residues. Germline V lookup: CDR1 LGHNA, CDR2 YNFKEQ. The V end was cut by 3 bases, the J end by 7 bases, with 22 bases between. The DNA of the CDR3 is TGTGCCAGCAGCCATGCCCTTTACCAAACGGCGAGTGAGCAGTACTTC. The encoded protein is CASSHALYQTASEQYF.

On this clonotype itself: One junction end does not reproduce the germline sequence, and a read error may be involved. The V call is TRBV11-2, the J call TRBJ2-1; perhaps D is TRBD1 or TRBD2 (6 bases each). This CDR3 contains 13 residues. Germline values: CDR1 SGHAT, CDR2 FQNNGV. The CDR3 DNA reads TGTGCCATCAGCTTCCGGAGGGGGAATGAGCAATTCTTC. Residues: CAISFRRGNEQFF. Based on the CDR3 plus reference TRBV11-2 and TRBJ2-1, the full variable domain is EAGVAQSPRYKIIEKRQSVAFWCNPISGHATLYWYQQILGQGPKLLIQFQNNGVVDDSQLPKDRFSAERLKGVDSTLKIQPAKLEDSAVYLCAISFRRGNEQFFGPGTRLTVL.

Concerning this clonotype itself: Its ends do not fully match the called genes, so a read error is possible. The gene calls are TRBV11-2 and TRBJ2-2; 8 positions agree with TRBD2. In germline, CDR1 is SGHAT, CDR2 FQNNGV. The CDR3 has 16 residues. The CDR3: CASSVAGRAGTGELFF. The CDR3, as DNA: TGTGCCAGCAGCGTAGCCGGGAGGGCCGGGACCGGGGAACTGTTTTTT.